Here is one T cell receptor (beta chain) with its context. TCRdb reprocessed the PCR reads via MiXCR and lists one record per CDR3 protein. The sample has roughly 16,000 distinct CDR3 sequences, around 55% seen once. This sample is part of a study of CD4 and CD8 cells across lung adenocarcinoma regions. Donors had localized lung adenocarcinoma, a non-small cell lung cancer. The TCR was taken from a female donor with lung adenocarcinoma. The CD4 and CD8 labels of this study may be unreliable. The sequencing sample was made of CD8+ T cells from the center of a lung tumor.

The CDR3 DNA reads TGTGCCAGCAGTGTAGGGGAGTTCTCCTACGAGCAGTTCTTC. The encoded protein is CASSVGEFSYEQFF. The rearrangement joins TRBV6-1 to TRBJ2-1, with D perhaps matching TRBD1 or TRBD2 (5 bases each). CDR3 length equals 14 residues. Germline CDR1 reads MNHNS; CDR2 reads SASEGT. The germline V and J ends were trimmed by 4 bases and 10 bases, with 17 bases remaining between them.